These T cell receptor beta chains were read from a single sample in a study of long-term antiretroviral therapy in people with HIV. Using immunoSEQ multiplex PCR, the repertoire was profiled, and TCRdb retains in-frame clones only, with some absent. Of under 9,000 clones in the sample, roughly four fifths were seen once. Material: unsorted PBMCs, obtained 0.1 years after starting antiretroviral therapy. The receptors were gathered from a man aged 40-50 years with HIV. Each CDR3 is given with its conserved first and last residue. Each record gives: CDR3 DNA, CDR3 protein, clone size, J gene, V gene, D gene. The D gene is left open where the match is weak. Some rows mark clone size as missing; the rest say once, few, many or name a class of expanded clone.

TGTGCCAGCTCACCACTAAGCACCGGGGAGCTGTTTTTT,CASSPLSTGELFF,once,TRBJ2-2,TRBV18,-
TGTGCCACTTCCCGGGACAGGAGCTCCTACGAGCAGTACTTC,CATSRDRSSYEQYF,-,TRBJ2-7,TRBV15,TRBD1
TGCAGCGTTGCGTTAAAAACAGGGATGAACACTGAAGCTTTCTTT,CSVALKTGMNTEAFF,-,TRBJ1-1,TRBV29-1,-
TGTGCCAGCGTAGGAGGACAGGGATACTCTGGGGCCAACGTCCTGACTTTC,CASVGGQGYSGANVLTF,-,TRBJ2-6,TRBV2,TRBD1
TGTGCCATCAGTGGAAGGGGTGGAGATACGCAGTATTTT,CAISGRGGDTQYF,-,TRBJ2-3,TRBV10-3,-
TGCGCCAGCAGCCTACAGGGGGCCCAGGGCGAGCAGTACTTC,CASSLQGAQGEQYF,-,TRBJ2-7,TRBV5-1,TRBD1
TGTGCCTCTACCTCGTCTCCTTTCTATGGCTACACCTTC,CASTSSPFYGYTF,-,TRBJ1-2,TRBV27,-
TGCGCCAGCAGGGGGACAAGCACCGGGGAGCTGTTTTTT,CASRGTSTGELFF,few,TRBJ2-2,TRBV10-1,-
TGTGCCAGCAGCTTCTGGGGCTTGAACAGGGTGGACAATGAGCAGTTCTTC,CASSFWGLNRVDNEQFF,-,TRBJ2-1,TRBV7-9,-
TGCGCCAGCAGCCAAGATCTGGACAGGGATCAGCCCCAGCATTTT,CASSQDLDRDQPQHF,-,TRBJ1-5,TRBV4-1,TRBD1
TGCGCCAGCAGCTTGGGCAGGGCGGCAGATACGCAGTATTTT,CASSLGRAADTQYF,-,TRBJ2-3,TRBV5-1,-
TGTGCCAGCAGTCGTCGTCCCTCACAGGGAGAGTACGAGCAGTACTTC,CASSRRPSQGEYEQYF,-,TRBJ2-7,TRBV5-6,-
TGTGCCAGCTCACCGTATAGGGACCGTCTCTTTTTTTTCTCCTACAATGAGCAGTTCTTC,CASSPYRDRLFFFSYNEQFF,-,TRBJ2-1,TRBV18,-
TGCAGCGCGGAAACAGGGCAGGCTAATGAAAAACTGTTTTTT,CSAETGQANEKLFF,-,TRBJ1-4,TRBV29-1,-
TGCGCCAGCAGTGGACAGACTAGCACAGATACGCAGTATTTT,CASSGQTSTDTQYF,few,TRBJ2-3,TRBV5-1,-
TGTGCCAGCAGCTTCGGACAATTTTCAACTAATGAAAAACTGTTTTTT,CASSFGQFSTNEKLFF,-,TRBJ1-4,TRBV7-2,-
TGTGCCAGTAGCGACAGTCAGAACACTGAAGCTTTCTTT,CASSDSQNTEAFF,-,TRBJ1-1,TRBV19,-
TGCGCCAGCAGTTTGGACAGGGGTATGAACACTGAAGCTTTCTTT,CASSLDRGMNTEAFF,few,TRBJ1-1,TRBV5-1,TRBD1
TGTGCCAGCAGCTTAAATTTGGGCCCCAGGGACCACGAGCAGTACTTC,CASSLNLGPRDHEQYF,-,TRBJ2-7,TRBV7-2,-
TGTGCCAGCTCACCAAAGGGAGCAGGGGAGCTGTTTTTT,CASSPKGAGELFF,-,TRBJ2-2,TRBV18,-
TGCGCCAGCAGCCTTTCCTTTGGGGGCGATCAGCCCCAGCATTTT,CASSLSFGGDQPQHF,-,TRBJ1-5,TRBV4-1,-
TGTGCCAGCAGACCCACTAGCGGGGGGGTTAAAGATACGCAGTATTTT,CASRPTSGGVKDTQYF,-,TRBJ2-3,TRBV28,TRBD2
TGTGCCAGCAGCACCCTGGGGGCAGGGTACACAGATACGCAGTATTTT,CASSTLGAGYTDTQYF,-,TRBJ2-3,TRBV5-6,-
TGTGCCAGCAGCCAAGAAGGCAATCAGCCCCAGCATTTT,CASSQEGNQPQHF,-,TRBJ1-5,TRBV11-2,-